This entry concerns a single T cell receptor beta chain. What it binds is not known. Repertoires were generated with immunoSEQ multiplex PCR, while TCRdb's copy carries only in-frame clones and drops some. The sample records some 79,000 clones, about 89% being singletons. This specimen comes from a study of graft-versus-host responses after intestinal transplantation. CDR1 is MNHNS and CDR2 is SASEGT in the germline V gene. The CDR3 covers 17 residues. Trimming stripped 2 bases from V and 8 bases from J, with 21 bases between. The input for sequencing was unstimulated CD4+ T cells sorted from spleen or lymph node cells, taken before intestinal transplant. This TCR derives from a human donor who received an intestinal transplant. The chain employs TRBV6-1 and TRBJ1-4; no firm D call. The CDR3, as DNA: TGTGCCAGCAGTGAATGGTTGAGGAGGGAGGTGGGAGAAAAACTGTTTTTT. Encoded protein: CASSEWLRREVGEKLFF.